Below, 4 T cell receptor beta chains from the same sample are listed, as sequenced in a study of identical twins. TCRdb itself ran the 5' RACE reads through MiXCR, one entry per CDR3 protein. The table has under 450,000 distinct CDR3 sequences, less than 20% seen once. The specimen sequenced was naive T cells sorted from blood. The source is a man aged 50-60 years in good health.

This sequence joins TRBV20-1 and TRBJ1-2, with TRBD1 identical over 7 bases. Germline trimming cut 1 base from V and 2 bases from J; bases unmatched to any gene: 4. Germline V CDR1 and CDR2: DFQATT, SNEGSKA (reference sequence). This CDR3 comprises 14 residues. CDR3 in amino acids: CSARAMTGNYGYTF. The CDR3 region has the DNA TGCAGTGCTAGAGCCATGACAGGGAACTATGGCTACACCTTC.

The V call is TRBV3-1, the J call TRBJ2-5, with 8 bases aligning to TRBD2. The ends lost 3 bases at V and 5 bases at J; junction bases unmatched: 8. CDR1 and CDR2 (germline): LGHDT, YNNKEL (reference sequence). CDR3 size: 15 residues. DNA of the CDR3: TGTGCCAGCAGCCAGAACCCTAGCGGGTGGGAGACCCAGTACTTC. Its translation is CASSQNPSGWETQYF.

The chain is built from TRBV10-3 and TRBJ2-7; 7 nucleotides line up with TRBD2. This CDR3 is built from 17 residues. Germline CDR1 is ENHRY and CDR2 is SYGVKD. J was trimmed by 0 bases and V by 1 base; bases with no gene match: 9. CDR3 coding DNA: TGTGCCATCAGTGAGTTAAAGCGCGGGGACTACTCCTACGAGCAGTACTTC. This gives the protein CAISELKRGDYSYEQYF.

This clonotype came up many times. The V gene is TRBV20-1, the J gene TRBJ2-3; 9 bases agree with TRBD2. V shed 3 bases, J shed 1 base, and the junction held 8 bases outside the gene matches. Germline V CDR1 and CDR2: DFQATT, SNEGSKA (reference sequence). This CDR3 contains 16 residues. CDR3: CSASGRGGARTDTQYF. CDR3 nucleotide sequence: TGCAGTGCTAGCGGTCGCGGGGGGGCCCGCACAGATACGCAGTATTTT.